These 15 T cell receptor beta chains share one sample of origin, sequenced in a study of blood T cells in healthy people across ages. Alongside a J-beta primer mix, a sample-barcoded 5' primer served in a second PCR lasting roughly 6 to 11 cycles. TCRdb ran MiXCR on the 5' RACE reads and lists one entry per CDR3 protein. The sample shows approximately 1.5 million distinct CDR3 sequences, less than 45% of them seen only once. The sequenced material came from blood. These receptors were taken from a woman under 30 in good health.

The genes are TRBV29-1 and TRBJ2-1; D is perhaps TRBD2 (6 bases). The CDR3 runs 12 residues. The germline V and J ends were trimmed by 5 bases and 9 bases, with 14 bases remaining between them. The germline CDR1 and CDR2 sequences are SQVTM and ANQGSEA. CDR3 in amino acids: CSVLGGVGEQFF. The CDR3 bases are TGCAGCGTTCTCGGGGGAGTGGGTGAGCAGTTCTTC.

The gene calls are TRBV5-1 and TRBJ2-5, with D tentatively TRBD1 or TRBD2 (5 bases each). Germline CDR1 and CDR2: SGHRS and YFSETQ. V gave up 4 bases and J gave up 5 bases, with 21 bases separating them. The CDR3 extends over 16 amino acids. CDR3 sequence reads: CASSDGEGKPGETQYF. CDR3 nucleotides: TGCGCCAGCAGCGATGGAGAGGGGAAACCTGGGGAGACCCAGTACTTC. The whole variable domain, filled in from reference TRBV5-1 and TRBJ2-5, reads KAGVTQTPRYLIKTRGQQVTLSCSPISGHRSVSWYQQTPGQGLQFLFEYFSETQRNKGNFPGRFSGRQFSNSRSEMNVSTLELGDSALYLCASSDGEGKPGETQYFGPGTRLLVL.

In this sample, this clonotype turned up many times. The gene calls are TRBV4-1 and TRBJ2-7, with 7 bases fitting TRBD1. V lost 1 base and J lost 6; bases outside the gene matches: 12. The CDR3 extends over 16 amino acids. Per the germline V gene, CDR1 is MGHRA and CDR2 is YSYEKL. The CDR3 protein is CASSQGHHGTATEQYF. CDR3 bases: TGCGCCAGCAGCCAAGGGCACCACGGGACAGCAACCGAGCAGTACTTC.

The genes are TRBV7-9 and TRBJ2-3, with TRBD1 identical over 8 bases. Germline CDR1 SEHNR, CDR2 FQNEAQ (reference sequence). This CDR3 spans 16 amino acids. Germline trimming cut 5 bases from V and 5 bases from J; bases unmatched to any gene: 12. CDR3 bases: TGTGCCAGCAGCGCGCCTCGCGGACAGGGCATAGATACGCAGTATTTT. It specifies CASSAPRGQGIDTQYF. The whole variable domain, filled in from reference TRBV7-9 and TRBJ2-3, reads DTGVSQNPRHKITKRGQNVTFRCDPISEHNRLYWYRQTLGQGPEFLTYFQNEAQLEKSRLLSDRFSAERPKGSFSTLEIQRTEQGDSAMYLCASSAPRGQGIDTQYFGPGTRLTVL.

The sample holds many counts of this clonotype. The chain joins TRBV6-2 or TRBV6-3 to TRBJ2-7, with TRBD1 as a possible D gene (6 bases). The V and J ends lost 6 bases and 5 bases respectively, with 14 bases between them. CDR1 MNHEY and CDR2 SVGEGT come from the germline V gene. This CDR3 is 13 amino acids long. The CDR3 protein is CASSWTERNEQYF. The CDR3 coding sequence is TGTGCCAGCAGCTGGACAGAAAGAAACGAGCAGTACTTC.

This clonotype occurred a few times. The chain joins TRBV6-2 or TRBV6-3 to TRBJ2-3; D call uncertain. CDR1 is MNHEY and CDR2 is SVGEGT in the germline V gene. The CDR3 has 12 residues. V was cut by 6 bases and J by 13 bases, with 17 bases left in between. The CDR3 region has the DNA TGTGCCAGCAGCCTGACACTCTCTCAGGAGTATTTT. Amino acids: CASSLTLSQEYF.

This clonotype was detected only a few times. The CDR3 sequence is CASSQEVRSYEQYF. Written as DNA, the CDR3 is TGTGCCAGCAGCCAAGAGGTCCGTTCCTACGAGCAGTACTTC. V gene TRBV14 combines with J gene TRBJ2-7; no firm D call. Trimming pared 0 bases from V and 1 base from J, leaving 7 bases between. Germline CDR1 SGHDN, CDR2 FVKESK. The CDR3 runs 14 residues.

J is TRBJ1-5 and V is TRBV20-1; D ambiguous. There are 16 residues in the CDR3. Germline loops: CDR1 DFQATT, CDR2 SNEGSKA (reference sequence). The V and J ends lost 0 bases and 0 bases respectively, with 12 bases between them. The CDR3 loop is CSARDPRRTSNQPQHF. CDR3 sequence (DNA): TGCAGTGCTAGAGATCCTAGGAGGACTAGCAATCAGCCCCAGCATTTT.

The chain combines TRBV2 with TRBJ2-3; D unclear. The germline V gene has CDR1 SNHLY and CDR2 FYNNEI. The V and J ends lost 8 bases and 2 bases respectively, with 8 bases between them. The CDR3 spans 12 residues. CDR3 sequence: CASDIYTDTQYF. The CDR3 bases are TGTGCCAGCGACATCTACACAGATACGCAGTATTTT.

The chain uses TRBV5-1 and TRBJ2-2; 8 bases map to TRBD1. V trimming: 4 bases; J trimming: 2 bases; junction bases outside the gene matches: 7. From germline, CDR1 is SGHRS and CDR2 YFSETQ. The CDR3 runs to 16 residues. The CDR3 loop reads CASSRTGQGNTGELFF. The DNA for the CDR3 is TGCGCCAGCAGCCGGACAGGACAGGGAAACACCGGGGAGCTGTTTTTT.

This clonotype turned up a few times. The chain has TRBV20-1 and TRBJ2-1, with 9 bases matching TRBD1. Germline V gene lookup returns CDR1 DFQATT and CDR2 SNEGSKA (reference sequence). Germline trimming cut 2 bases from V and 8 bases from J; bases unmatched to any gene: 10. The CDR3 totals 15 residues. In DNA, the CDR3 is TGCAGTGCTAGAAATACGGGACAGGGACTCGATGAGCAGTTCTTC. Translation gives CSARNTGQGLDEQFF.

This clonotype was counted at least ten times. The CDR3 DNA is TGTGCCAGCAGTTTATCGGTGGAGGATACGCAGTATTTT. Encoded protein: CASSLSVEDTQYF. The chain couples TRBV12-3 or TRBV12-4 to TRBJ2-3; no definite D call. This CDR3 has 13 amino acids. V was clipped by 2 bases and J by 6 bases, with 9 bases between them.

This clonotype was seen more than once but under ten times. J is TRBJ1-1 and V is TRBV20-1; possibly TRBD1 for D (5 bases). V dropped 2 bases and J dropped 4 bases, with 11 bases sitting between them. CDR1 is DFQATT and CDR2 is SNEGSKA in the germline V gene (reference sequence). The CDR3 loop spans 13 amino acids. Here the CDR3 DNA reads TGCAGTGCTAGACGAGGGACTCGCACTGAAGCTTTCTTT. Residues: CSARRGTRTEAFF.

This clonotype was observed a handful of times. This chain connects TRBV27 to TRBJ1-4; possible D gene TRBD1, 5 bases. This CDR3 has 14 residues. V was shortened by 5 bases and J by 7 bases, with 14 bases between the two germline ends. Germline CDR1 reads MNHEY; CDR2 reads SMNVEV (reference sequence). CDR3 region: CASSPLRGGEKLFF. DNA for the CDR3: TGTGCCAGCAGTCCTCTAAGGGGAGGTGAAAAACTGTTTTTT.

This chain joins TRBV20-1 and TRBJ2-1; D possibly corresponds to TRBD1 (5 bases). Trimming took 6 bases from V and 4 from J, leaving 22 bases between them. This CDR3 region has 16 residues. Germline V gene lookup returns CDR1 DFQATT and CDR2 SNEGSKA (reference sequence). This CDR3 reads CSAKRARGWGYNEQFF. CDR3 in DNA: TGCAGTGCGAAAAGGGCTAGGGGATGGGGTTACAATGAGCAGTTCTTC.